The 9 T cell receptor beta chains listed next were all sequenced from one sample in a study of T cells in Graves' hyperthyroidism and ophthalmopathy. It was RNA transcripts that yielded the amplified TCR beta CDR3 regions. Primed by the HTBI set, a first-round RT-PCR was run on the TCR CDR3. TCRdb re-analysed the multiplex PCR reads in MiXCR, keeping a single row per CDR3 protein. The sample comprises about 520,000 distinct CDR3 sequences, around a quarter of which are singletons, and roughly 10% rests with the top ten. What was sequenced was blood. The receptor set was obtained from a woman in her 30s with Graves' ophthalmopathy.

The table lists this clonotype with many counts. The V gene is TRBV13, the J gene TRBJ2-7; 8 nucleotides align to TRBD2. From germline, CDR1 is PRHDT and CDR2 FYEKMQ (reference sequence). The CDR3 contains 15 residues. Trimming removed 1 base from V and 6 bases from J; junction bases left unmatched: 8. CDR3 sequence: CASSLVPGGASEQYF. As DNA, the CDR3 is TGTGCCAGCAGCTTAGTTCCGGGGGGGGCCTCCGAGCAGTACTTC.

This chain joins TRBV6-1 and TRBJ2-7, with 7 positions matching TRBD1. Germline lookup yields CDR1 MNHNS and CDR2 SASEGT. The CDR3 is made up of 15 amino acids. Trimming cost V 0 bases and J 1 base; bases outside gene matches: 3. The CDR3, as DNA: TGTGCCAGCAGTGAAGCAACAGGGGAATCCTACGAGCAGTACTTC. It encodes CASSEATGESYEQYF.

This clonotype was seen ten or more times. This chain links TRBV2 with TRBJ1-5; 7 nucleotides match TRBD1. V was pared by 6 bases and J by 4 bases, with 9 bases of the junction left unmatched. CDR1 and CDR2 (germline): SNHLY, FYNNEI. The CDR3 consists of 15 residues. The CDR3 is CASSDRDDLNQPQHF. CDR3 nucleotide sequence: TGTGCCAGCAGCGACAGGGACGATTTAAATCAGCCCCAGCATTTT.

The chain links TRBV19 to TRBJ2-7, with a tentative D call TRBD1 (5 bases). The germline gives CDR1 LNHDA, CDR2 SQIVND (reference sequence). V lost 6 bases to trimming and J lost 5 bases, with 14 bases between them. CDR3 length equals 13 residues. The CDR3 spells CASSLLIGDEQYF. The CDR3 DNA reads TGTGCCAGTAGCCTCTTGATAGGGGACGAGCAGTACTTC.

This clonotype has ten or more counts. The rearrangement links TRBV5-1 to TRBJ1-2; TRBD1 agrees at 9 bases. CDR3 length equals 15 residues. Germline V gene sequence: CDR1 SGHRS, CDR2 YFSETQ. With V trimmed by 5 bases and J by 2 bases, 7 bases remained unmatched. CDR3: CASSFGTGTNYGYTF. CDR3 coding DNA: TGCGCCAGCAGTTTCGGGACAGGGACGAACTATGGCTACACCTTC.

Many counts were recorded for this clonotype. The chain couples TRBV20-1 to TRBJ2-5; 7 nucleotides align to TRBD2. Unmatched junction bases numbered 8, after V lost 5 bases and J lost 5 bases. Germline lookup yields CDR1 DFQATT and CDR2 SNEGSKA (reference sequence). CDR3 length: 13 residues. The DNA of the CDR3 is TGCAGTGCTCCTGTGCGGGGGTCGGAGACCCAGTACTTC. It specifies CSAPVRGSETQYF.

This chain uses TRBV4-1 with TRBJ2-7; 7 bases are shared with TRBD1. CDR3 size: 16 residues. V lost 0 bases and J lost 1; bases outside the gene matches: 6. CDR1 MGHRA and CDR2 YSYEKL come from the germline V gene. The DNA of the CDR3 is TGCGCCAGCAGCCAAGATCCGACAGGGCATTCCTACGAGCAGTACTTC. This sequence encodes CASSQDPTGHSYEQYF.

Many counts were recorded for this clonotype. V is TRBV15 and J is TRBJ1-2; D is unresolved. The CDR3 totals 15 residues. Trimming took 8 bases from V and 8 from J, leaving 24 bases between them. Germline loops: CDR1 LNHNV, CDR2 YYDKDF (reference sequence). CDR3 coding DNA: TGTGCCACCCGATCGGGAGGAGGGAGTGGTGGAGGCTACACCTTC. This gives the protein CATRSGGGSGGGYTF.

V is TRBV4-2 and J is TRBJ1-2; D possibly corresponds to TRBD1 (5 bases). Trimming left V 2 bases short and J 4 bases short, with 17 bases between. Germline V gene data show CDR1 as LGHNA and CDR2 as YNFKEQ. The length of the CDR3 is 16 residues. Here the CDR3 DNA reads TGTGCCAGCAGCCAACTTTCGGGGGGTGTGGGCTATGGCTACACCTTC. Residues: CASSQLSGGVGYGYTF.